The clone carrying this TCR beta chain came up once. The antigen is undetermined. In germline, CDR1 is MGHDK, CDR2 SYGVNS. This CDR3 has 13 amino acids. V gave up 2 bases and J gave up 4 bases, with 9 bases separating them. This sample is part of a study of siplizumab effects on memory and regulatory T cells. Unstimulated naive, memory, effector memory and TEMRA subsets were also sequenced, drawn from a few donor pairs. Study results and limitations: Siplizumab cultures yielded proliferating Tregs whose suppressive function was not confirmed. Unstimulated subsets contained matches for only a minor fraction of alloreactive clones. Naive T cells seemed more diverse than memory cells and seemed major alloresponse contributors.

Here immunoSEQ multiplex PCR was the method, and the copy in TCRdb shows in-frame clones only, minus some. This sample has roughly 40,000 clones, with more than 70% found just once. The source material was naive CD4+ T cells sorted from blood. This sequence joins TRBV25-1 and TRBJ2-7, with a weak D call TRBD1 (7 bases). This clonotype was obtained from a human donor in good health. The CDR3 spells CASSEAGGYEQYF. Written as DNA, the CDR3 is TGTGCCAGCAGTGAAGCAGGGGGGTACGAGCAGTACTTC.